What follows are 14 T cell receptor beta chains derived from one specimen sequenced in a study of identical twins (dated by TCRdb to about 2016). The receptor library was made with 5' RACE. The data were produced on an Illumina HiSeq 2000. TCRdb reanalyzed the raw reads on its own, using fastp at Q25 for trimming and MiXCR for clone calling, and kept in-frame beta chains. CDR3 protein duplicates are merged, each entry listing the most common genes and DNA. The sample has 100,000 to 110,000 distinct CDR3 sequences on record, about 6.1% of them singletons. The ten largest clones take up approximately 12% of the sample. The sample comprised memory T cells sorted from blood. The cell subset or site tag for this specimen amounts to: CD45RO+ enriched T cells. Receptors were obtained from a woman between 45 and 65 years old in good health.

The chain carries TRBV4-1 and TRBJ2-5; no definite D call. Germline V gene data show CDR1 as MGHRA and CDR2 as YSYEKL. V was cut by 4 bases and J by 5 bases, with 11 bases left in between. CDR3 length: 13 residues. The CDR3: CASSPLNRETQYF. The CDR3 DNA is TGCGCCAGCAGCCCGCTTAATCGGGAGACCCAGTACTTC.

This clonotype was found a few times. J is TRBJ1-1 and V is TRBV6-6, with a possible D match to TRBD1 (6 bases). CDR3 length equals 15 residues. With 5 bases removed from V and 6 bases from J, the gap between germline ends came to 19 bases. Germline-derived CDR1 and CDR2 are MNHNY and SVGAGI (reference sequence). The CDR3 coding sequence is TGTGCCAGCAGTACCATTACAGGGAAGGCGGCTGAAGCTTTCTTT. Encoded protein: CASSTITGKAAEAFF.

Many counts were recorded for this clonotype. The chain recombines TRBV5-1 with TRBJ2-3; possible D gene TRBD2, 5 bases. Deletions cut 5 bases from V and 2 bases from J, with 12 bases between. Germline loops: CDR1 SGHRS, CDR2 YFSETQ. The CDR3 contains 14 residues. CDR3 region: CASRASLNTDTQYF. Written as DNA, the CDR3 is TGCGCCAGCAGGGCTAGCCTCAACACAGATACGCAGTATTTT.

This clonotype showed up many times. This chain links TRBV28 with TRBJ1-1; no reliable D call. Germline lookup yields CDR1 MDHEN and CDR2 SYDVKM. The CDR3 runs 14 residues. The V gene lost 2 bases and the J gene lost 6 bases, with 13 bases spanning the gap. Written as DNA, the CDR3 is TGTGCCAGCAGTTTAGGTACGAACCTGGCTGAAGCTTTCTTT. Protein: CASSLGTNLAEAFF.

This clonotype was seen only a few times. The chain uses TRBV6-2 or TRBV6-3 and TRBJ2-5, with D possibly being TRBD1 or TRBD2 (5 bases each). CDR3 length: 14 amino acids. Germline V gene data show CDR1 as MNHEY and CDR2 as SVGEGT. V shed 5 bases and J shed 5 bases, with 15 bases lying between them. The DNA for the CDR3 is TGTGCCAGCAGTACACGGGACCGACGGGAGACCCAGTACTTC. Its translation: CASSTRDRRETQYF.

This clonotype occurred many times. The chain uses TRBV6-1 and TRBJ1-1; D is uncertain. Trimming cost V 2 bases and J 5 bases, with 3 bases left between them. CDR3 size: 11 residues. Germline loops: CDR1 MNHNS, CDR2 SASEGT. As DNA, the CDR3 is TGTGCCAGCAGTGAACTAACTGAAGCTTTCTTT. This codes for CASSELTEAFF.

This clonotype has at least ten counts. The chain links TRBV3-1 to TRBJ2-5, with TRBD1 identical over 8 bases. The CDR3 has 14 amino acids. After removal of 0 bases from V and 3 bases from J, the junction contained 0 bases not matched to a gene. The germline V gene encodes CDR1 LGHDT and CDR2 YNNKEL (reference sequence). The CDR3 DNA reads as TGTGCCAGCAGCCAAGAGACAGGGGAAGAGACCCAGTACTTC. Translation: CASSQETGEETQYF.

This clonotype was recorded many times. The V gene is TRBV7-8, the J gene TRBJ1-3; possibly TRBD1 for D (5 bases). Germline V gene sequence: CDR1 SGHVS, CDR2 FQNEAQ. Trimming stripped 5 bases from V and 0 bases from J, with 11 bases between. The CDR3 length is 15 residues. CDR3 region: CASSTDSRSGNTIYF. The CDR3 coding sequence is TGTGCCAGCAGCACCGACAGCCGCTCTGGAAACACCATATATTTT.

There are a few counts of this clonotype. This chain joins TRBV12-3 or TRBV12-4 and TRBJ2-1; TRBD2 matches 10 bases. The V and J ends lost 7 bases and 6 bases, in that order; junction bases with no gene match: 3. The CDR3 spans 13 residues. CDR3 loop: CASITSGANEQFF. CDR3 sequence (DNA): TGTGCCAGCATCACTAGCGGGGCCAATGAGCAGTTCTTC.

This clonotype was observed a few times. This chain uses TRBV5-1 with TRBJ2-1; TRBD2 matches 9 bases. V lost 1 base to trimming and J lost 6 bases; unmatched junction nucleotides: 2. This CDR3 has 14 amino acids. The V gene's germline CDR1 is SGHRS and CDR2 YFSETQ. CDR3: CASSLRLAANEQFF. CDR3 DNA sequence: TGCGCCAGCAGCTTGAGACTAGCGGCCAATGAGCAGTTCTTC.

This clonotype was recorded many times. The chain combines TRBV5-4 with TRBJ2-1; TRBD2 aligns across 8 bases. Germline V lookup: CDR1 SGHNT, CDR2 YYREEE (reference sequence). Trimming removed 0 bases from V and 7 bases from J; junction bases left unmatched: 6. CDR3 length equals 15 residues. CDR3 coding DNA: TGTGCCAGCAGCTTGGGAACGGGAGGGCTGAATGAGCAGTTCTTC. Its translation is CASSLGTGGLNEQFF.

At least ten counts were recorded for this clonotype. CDR3 loop: CASSLAGGGTQPQHF. The CDR3 region has the DNA TGTGCCAGCAGCTTAGCAGGGGGGGGAACTCAGCCCCAGCATTTT. This chain joins TRBV7-6 and TRBJ1-5; D may be TRBD1 (6 bases). This CDR3 region has 15 residues. Looked up from germline, CDR1 is SGHVS and CDR2 is FNYEAQ. Between the trimmed V and J ends, which lost 0 bases and 6 bases, there was a span of 12 bases.

The chain has TRBV11-2 and TRBJ1-1; 8 positions agree with TRBD1. The junction had 6 bases not matched to a gene; V was cut back by 5 bases and J by 7 bases. The CDR3 extends over 13 amino acids. CDR1 SGHAT and CDR2 FQNNGV come from the germline V gene. CDR3 coding DNA: TGTGCCAGCAGCGGGACAGGCCGTATTGAAGCTTTCTTT. This encodes CASSGTGRIEAFF.

In this sample, this clonotype turned up many times. This chain links TRBV12-3 or TRBV12-4 with TRBJ1-6; 7 bases are shared with TRBD1. The CDR3 runs to 16 residues. V shed 5 bases and J 5 bases; nucleotides not matched to a gene: 9. CDR3 DNA: TGTGCCAGCAGTGACTTAAGGACAGGAGATAATTCACCCCTCCACTTT. Encoded protein: CASSDLRTGDNSPLHF.